The 2 T cell receptor beta chains given below trace back to one sample, sequenced in a study of regulatory T cells in long-lasting Graves disease listed by TCRdb under 2021. The sample's time point, from its label and the paper: newly diagnosed GD, antithyroid drugs for less than 3 months. RNA was extracted from PBMCs in TRIzol for both TCR sequencing and RNA sequencing. Receptor libraries were prepared by multiplex PCR. The listed sequencing device is Illumina HiSeq 4000. CDR3 regions were amplified by Arm-PCR with iRepertoire HTBI primers to construct TCR beta libraries. The public reads were reanalyzed by TCRdb: fastp trimming at Q25, MiXCR alignment, in-frame beta chains only. A single entry per CDR3 protein holds the most common genes and DNA from its merged rows. This sample comprises approximately 470,000 distinct CDR3 sequences, around 15% of them detected only once. The top ten clones comprise 9% to 15% of the sample.

The data also belong to a second study, concerning T cells in Graves' hyperthyroidism and ophthalmopathy.

This specimen was peripheral blood mononuclear cells (PBMCs), taken at new diagnosis, from a patient treated with antithyroid drugs. The receptor source for this set is a man aged 35 to 55 with Graves disease. Donor details come from another sample of the same person, matched by shared clones.

This clonotype was counted ten times or more. V and J are TRBV28 and TRBJ2-3; no clear D gene. Germline CDR1 MDHEN, CDR2 SYDVKM. V was pared by 4 bases and J by 5 bases, with 10 bases between. There are 13 residues in the CDR3. CDR3 bases: TGTGCCAGCAGTTCTCGACCTGAAGATACGCAGTATTTT. Its translation is CASSSRPEDTQYF.

This rearrangement joins TRBV19 to TRBJ2-1, with TRBD2 identical over 9 bases. Unmatched junction bases numbered 9, after V lost 5 bases and J lost 4 bases. This CDR3 is 16 amino acids long. Germline CDR1 and CDR2: LNHDA and SQIVND (reference sequence). CDR3 sequence reads: CASSPPGREGYNEQFF. The CDR3 DNA sequence: TGTGCCAGTAGTCCCCCGGGGCGGGAGGGATACAATGAGCAGTTCTTC.